Below are 32 T cell receptor beta chains sequenced from a single sample in a study of T cell changes during pregnancy in multiple sclerosis. This table comes from immunoSEQ multiplex PCR, and its TCRdb copy is limited to in-frame clones, with some not included. The table includes 60,000 to 65,000 clones, around 92% detected once. Source: peripheral blood, taken in the first trimester of pregnancy. The receptors shown here come from a female donor with multiple sclerosis, enrolled in a pregnancy study.

This chain joins TRBV19 and TRBJ2-1; 8 positions agree with TRBD2. The CDR3 has 15 residues. Germline assignment: CDR1 LNHDA and CDR2 SQIVND (reference sequence). Trimming at V came to 0 bases and at J to 4 bases, leaving 2 bases not matched to a gene. Here the CDR3 DNA reads TGTGCCAGTAGTATAGATACTAGCGGTTACAATGAGCAGTTCTTC. Translated, it gives CASSIDTSGYNEQFF.

This chain joins TRBV29-1 and TRBJ2-2; TRBD2 matches 9 bases. Germline CDR1 reads SQVTM; CDR2 reads ANQGSEA. CDR3 size: 14 residues. J was trimmed by 4 bases and V by 1 base; bases with no gene match: 1. In DNA, the CDR3 is TGCAGCGTTGAAGGCGGGAGGGCCACCGGGGAGCTGTTTTTT. Translating it yields CSVEGGRATGELFF.

V usage is TRBV6-5 and J usage is TRBJ1-1, with D unresolved. Trimming removed 6 bases from V and 1 base from J, with 6 bases in between. Germline V gene data show CDR1 as MNHEY and CDR2 as SVGAGI. The CDR3 sequence is 12 residues long. The CDR3 coding sequence is TGTGCCAGCAGGCGGGGGAACACTGAAGCTTTCTTT. Translation gives CASRRGNTEAFF.

The CDR3 spells CASSSRDRGLNTEAFF. CDR3 nucleotide sequence: TGTGCCAGCAGCTCCCGGGACAGGGGCTTGAACACTGAAGCTTTCTTT. The chain uses TRBV7-9 and TRBJ1-1; TRBD1 matches at 10 bases. This CDR3 has 16 residues. Trimming removed 4 bases from V and 0 bases from J; junction bases left unmatched: 5. The germline V gene has CDR1 SEHNR and CDR2 FQNEAQ (reference sequence).

CDR3 sequence: CASSRRDSSYGYTF. CDR3 sequence (DNA): TGTGCCAGCAGTCGACGGGACAGTAGTTATGGCTACACCTTC. The V call is TRBV27, the J call TRBJ1-2, with 7 bases fitting TRBD1. Germline V gene data show CDR1 as MNHEY and CDR2 as SMNVEV (reference sequence). The CDR3 loop spans 14 amino acids. V shed 5 bases, J shed 5 bases, and the junction held 8 bases outside the gene matches.

The chain employs TRBV25-1 and TRBJ1-4; D perhaps matches TRBD1 (6 bases). The CDR3 covers 15 residues. V shed 8 bases and J shed 10 bases, with 23 bases lying between them. The germline CDR1 and CDR2 sequences are MGHDK and SYGVNS. The CDR3 spells CASGSLTGFGGKLFF. The CDR3 coding sequence is TGTGCCAGCGGATCGCTTACAGGGTTTGGAGGAAAACTGTTTTTT. Full variable domain (outside the CDR3, taken from reference TRBV25-1 and TRBJ1-4): EADIYQTPRYLVIGTGKKITLECSQTMGHDKMYWYQQDPGMELHLIHYSYGVNSTEKGDLSSESTVSRIRTEHFPLTLESARPSHTSQYLCASGSLTGFGGKLFFGSGTQLSVL.

V usage is TRBV18 and J usage is TRBJ1-5; possibly TRBD1 for D (5 bases). The CDR3 length is 16 residues. Per the germline V gene, CDR1 is KGHSH and CDR2 is LQKENI. Trimming pared 3 bases from V and 5 bases from J, leaving 17 bases between. The CDR3 region has the DNA TGTGCCAGCTCACCCCAAGGGGCAGGGTTCTATCAGCCCCAGCATTTT. Its protein product is CASSPQGAGFYQPQHF.

CDR3 in amino acids: CASRTGGSYEQYF. In DNA, the CDR3 is TGTGCCAGCAGGACAGGGGGCAGCTACGAGCAGTACTTC. This rearrangement joins TRBV27 to TRBJ2-7; 10 bases are a match to TRBD1. The CDR3 sequence is 13 residues long. J lost 3 bases, V lost 6 bases, and 2 bases had no gene match. Germline assignment: CDR1 MNHEY and CDR2 SMNVEV (reference sequence).

J is TRBJ1-1 and V is TRBV21-1; TRBD1, as called in the table, went unchecked against the DNA. TRBV21-1 is tagged as a pseudogene. The CDR3 totals 18 residues. CDR3: CASSKSLREKGTNTEAFF. CDR3 DNA: TGTGCCAGCAGCAAATCCCTCAGGGAAAAGGGAACGAACACTGAAGCTTTCTTT.

V and J are TRBV20-1 and TRBJ1-1; D gene uncertain. The length of the CDR3 is 11 residues. The germline V gene has CDR1 DFQATT and CDR2 SNEGSKA (reference sequence). Trimming removed 5 bases from V and 0 bases from J, with 4 bases in between. The CDR3 loop reads CSAPLNTEAFF. CDR3 coding DNA: TGCAGTGCTCCCTTGAACACTGAAGCTTTCTTT.

The CDR3 protein is CASSLVQGGSGANVLTF. CDR3 bases: TGCGCCAGCAGCTTGGTACAGGGGGGCTCTGGGGCCAACGTCCTGACTTTC. This chain links TRBV5-1 with TRBJ2-6, with 8 bases matching TRBD1. J gave up 0 bases and V 0 bases, and 2 bases lay outside the gene matches. Germline V gives CDR1 SGHRS, CDR2 YFSETQ. The CDR3 consists of 17 residues.

V is TRBV5-4 and J is TRBJ1-1; 7 nucleotides agree with TRBD1. The V gene end was trimmed by 0 bases and the J gene end by 4 bases; junction bases not matched to a gene: 6. The germline V gene has CDR1 SGHNT and CDR2 YYREEE (reference sequence). CDR3 length equals 15 residues. The CDR3 bases are TGTGCCAGCAGCTTGGCCCAGGGGGAGATCACTGAAGCTTTCTTT. It codes for CASSLAQGEITEAFF.

The chain links TRBV10-2 to TRBJ1-1; D is unresolved. V dropped 2 bases and J dropped 1 base, with 5 bases sitting between them. This CDR3 is 13 amino acids long. Germline V gene lookup returns CDR1 WSHSY and CDR2 SAAADI. The CDR3 sequence: CASSETGNTEAFF. The CDR3 DNA follows: TGCGCCAGCAGTGAGACGGGGAACACTGAAGCTTTCTTT.

The chain joins TRBV6-1 to TRBJ1-1; D unresolved. V was cut by 3 bases and J by 1 base, with 12 bases left in between. In germline, CDR1 is MNHNS, CDR2 SASEGT. The CDR3 length is 15 residues. CDR3 residues: CASSEVLRENTEAFF. The CDR3, as DNA: TGTGCCAGCAGTGAGGTTCTACGCGAGAACACTGAAGCTTTCTTT.

The chain recombines TRBV29-1 with TRBJ2-5; maybe TRBD2 (6 bases). V was cut by 1 base and J by 4 bases, with 7 bases left in between. CDR3 length: 12 amino acids. Germline V gene data show CDR1 as SQVTM and CDR2 as ANQGSEA. This chain's CDR3 is CSVEGGGETQYF. In DNA form, the CDR3 reads TGCAGCGTTGAAGGGGGAGGAGAGACCCAGTACTTC.

This chain joins TRBV28 and TRBJ1-5; 9 nucleotides match TRBD1. This CDR3 region has 14 residues. The germline V gene encodes CDR1 MDHEN and CDR2 SYDVKM. J lost 6 bases, V lost 6 bases, and 6 bases had no gene match. CDR3 loop: CASRTGGSFQPQHF. The CDR3 region has the DNA TGTGCCAGCAGAACAGGGGGCTCTTTTCAGCCCCAGCATTTT.

The CDR3 region is CATSKAGSLGNEQFF. The CDR3 DNA follows: TGTGCCACTTCCAAAGCGGGAAGTCTTGGCAATGAGCAGTTCTTC. The rearrangement uses TRBV10-3 and TRBJ2-1; 7 bases line up with TRBD2. V was pared by 10 bases and J by 6 bases, with 15 bases of the junction left unmatched. The CDR3 extends over 15 amino acids. The germline CDR1 and CDR2 sequences are ENHRY and SYGVKD.

The rearrangement links TRBV10-2 to TRBJ2-7; TRBD2 matches at 8 bases. Germline V gene lookup returns CDR1 WSHSY and CDR2 SAAADI. The CDR3 is 13 amino acids. V was clipped by 10 bases and J by 2 bases; unmatched bases: 7. CDR3 residues: CATIGGGTYEQYF. The CDR3 DNA sequence: TGCGCCACCATCGGGGGGGGTACCTACGAGCAGTACTTC.

Only a few counts were recorded for this clone. This sequence joins TRBV28 and TRBJ2-7, with D unresolved. The V gene's germline CDR1 is MDHEN and CDR2 SYDVKM. V shed 6 bases and J shed 0 bases, with 12 bases lying between them. CDR3 size: 14 residues. The CDR3: CASSRQESSYEQYF. CDR3 bases: TGTGCCAGCAGCCGCCAGGAAAGCTCCTACGAGCAGTACTTC.

V gene TRBV7-8 combines with J gene TRBJ2-1; D may be TRBD1 (6 bases). This CDR3 comprises 15 residues. Germline CDR1 SGHVS, CDR2 FQNEAQ. V was trimmed by 1 base and J by 2 bases, leaving 9 bases between them. The DNA of the CDR3 is TGTGCCAGCAGCTTAGTAACAGGGACCTACAATGAGCAGTTCTTC. This translates into CASSLVTGTYNEQFF.

The rearrangement joins TRBV6-4 to TRBJ2-1, with 9 bases identical to TRBD2. There are 14 residues in the CDR3. V trimming: 8 bases; J trimming: 2 bases; junction bases outside the gene matches: 4. CDR1 and CDR2 from the germline V gene are MRHNA and SNTAGT. The CDR3: CASAPSGTYNEQFF. CDR3 bases: TGTGCCAGCGCGCCTAGCGGGACCTACAATGAGCAGTTCTTC.

This rearrangement joins TRBV19 to TRBJ1-1, with D maybe TRBD1 (6 bases). This CDR3 has 13 residues. V lost 6 bases to trimming and J lost 5 bases, with 13 bases between them. The germline V gene has CDR1 LNHDA and CDR2 SQIVND (reference sequence). CDR3 in amino acids: CASRTGLRTEAFF. The CDR3 DNA follows: TGTGCCAGTAGAACAGGGTTAAGGACTGAAGCTTTCTTT.

The V gene is TRBV5-8, the J gene TRBJ2-2; the D is unclear. V was clipped by 2 bases and J by 7 bases, with 6 bases between them. This CDR3 contains 12 residues. Germline V lookup: CDR1 SGHTS, CDR2 YDEGEE. Here the CDR3 reads CASSFGFGELFF. The DNA of the CDR3 is TGTGCCAGCAGCTTCGGGTTCGGGGAGCTGTTTTTT.

This clone has only a few counts. The J gene is TRBJ1-1, the V gene TRBV18; TRBD1 matches at 9 bases. Germline V gives CDR1 KGHSH, CDR2 LQKENI. The junction had 7 bases not matched to a gene; V was cut back by 3 bases and J by 5 bases. This CDR3 comprises 15 residues. CDR3 DNA: TGTGCCAGCTCACCGTCCAAACAGGGGGCTACTGAAGCTTTCTTT. Its translation is CASSPSKQGATEAFF.

The chain couples TRBV5-6 to TRBJ1-6; the D gene is possibly TRBD1 (6 bases). Germline CDR1 reads SGHDT; CDR2 reads YYEEEE. V lost 1 base, J lost 6 bases, and 11 bases lay in between. This CDR3 contains 15 residues. The chain's CDR3 is CASSLQGSPNSPLHF. The CDR3 nucleotides are TGTGCCAGCAGCTTGCAGGGGTCACCTAATTCACCCCTCCACTTT.

The rearrangement uses TRBV7-3 and TRBJ2-1, with 8 bases matching TRBD1. The CDR3 length is 16 residues. V lost 5 bases to trimming and J lost 4 bases; unmatched junction nucleotides: 10. Germline CDR1 is SGHTA and CDR2 is FQGTGA. The chain's CDR3 is CASSHQTGATYNEQFF. DNA for the CDR3: TGTGCCAGCAGCCACCAGACAGGGGCGACGTACAATGAGCAGTTCTTC.

J is TRBJ2-2 and V is TRBV9; TRBD1 agrees at 10 bases. Germline V gene sequence: CDR1 SGDLS, CDR2 YYNGEE. CDR3 length: 18 residues. Trimming at V came to 4 bases and at J to 0 bases, leaving 9 bases not matched to a gene. CDR3 in amino acids: CASSTPKTGGANTGELFF. The CDR3 coding sequence is TGTGCCAGCAGCACCCCGAAGACAGGGGGCGCGAACACCGGGGAGCTGTTTTTT. The full variable domain, completed using reference TRBV9 and TRBJ2-2, is DSGVTQTPKHLITATGQRVTLRCSPRSGDLSVYWYQQSLDQGLQFLIQYYNGEERAKGNILERFSAQQFPDLHSELNLSSLELGDSALYFCASSTPKTGGANTGELFFGEGSRLTVL.

This chain connects TRBV6-6 to TRBJ1-4; 11 nucleotides line up with TRBD1. The CDR3 is 15 residues long. Germline loops: CDR1 MNHNY, CDR2 SVGAGI (reference sequence). The ends lost 6 bases at V and 12 bases at J; junction bases unmatched: 12. CDR3 amino acids: CASRDPGTGGRELFF. For the CDR3, the DNA is TGTGCCAGCAGAGACCCCGGGACAGGGGGAAGAGAACTGTTTTTT.

The genes are TRBV7-3 and TRBJ2-7, with 9 bases that match TRBD2. Per the germline V gene, CDR1 is SGHTA and CDR2 is FQGTGA. The CDR3 has 13 amino acids. CDR3 in amino acids: CDVRLADSYEQYF. The CDR3 region has the DNA TGTGACGTGCGACTAGCGGACTCCTACGAGCAGTACTTC.

The V call is TRBV19, the J call TRBJ1-4, with 10 bases matching TRBD1. This CDR3 is 16 amino acids long. CDR1 and CDR2 (germline): LNHDA, SQIVND (reference sequence). The V segment lost 5 bases and the J segment 0 bases; nucleotides outside the gene matches: 3. In DNA form, the CDR3 reads TGTGCCAGTAGTTCCGGACAGGGGGCAACTAATGAAAAACTGTTTTTT. Amino acids: CASSSGQGATNEKLFF.

The V and J genes are TRBV7-2 and TRBJ2-3; 8 nucleotides line up with TRBD2. V lost 5 bases, J lost 14 bases, and 12 bases stayed unmatched. Germline-derived CDR1 and CDR2 are SGHTA and FQGNSA. CDR3 length equals 13 residues. The CDR3 spells CASSERPGLEPYF. Here the CDR3 DNA reads TGTGCCAGCAGCGAGAGGCCGGGACTAGAGCCGTATTTT.

The J gene is TRBJ2-7, the V gene TRBV11-3; 8 bases line up with TRBD1. The CDR3 loop spans 13 amino acids. With V trimmed by 5 bases and J by 3 bases, 3 bases remained unmatched. CDR1 is SGHNT and CDR2 is YENEEA in the germline V gene. The CDR3 DNA is TGTGCCAGCAGCCGGGACAGGAACTACGAGCAGTACTTC. It specifies CASSRDRNYEQYF.